What follows are 26 T cell receptor beta chains derived from one specimen sequenced in a study of response to subunit inactivated influenza vaccine. Using its own MiXCR run on the RT-PCR reads, TCRdb lists one record per CDR3 protein. The sample comprises over 400,000 distinct CDR3 sequences, approximately 12% of which are singletons, and about an eighth rests with the top ten. Sequenced material: PBMCs from blood, taken more than 35 days after vaccination. These receptors came from a man aged 45 to 65 who received an inactivated influenza vaccine.

This rearrangement joins TRBV7-8 to TRBJ2-2, with 9 bases that match TRBD2. CDR1 SGHVS and CDR2 FQNEAQ come from the germline V gene. Trimming at V came to 4 bases and at J to 7 bases, leaving 7 bases not matched to a gene. The length of the CDR3 is 15 residues. The CDR3: CASSYKRGEVGELFF. DNA of the CDR3: TGTGCCAGCAGCTATAAGCGGGGGGAGGTCGGGGAGCTGTTTTTT.

The genes are TRBV7-3 and TRBJ2-2; 8 bases line up with TRBD2. The CDR3 loop spans 16 amino acids. Germline V lookup: CDR1 SGHTA, CDR2 FQGTGA. The J segment lost 4 bases and the V segment lost 4 bases, leaving 8 bases of the junction unmatched. In DNA, the CDR3 is TGTGCCAGCAGCTCCCCAGCGGGAGACCCCACCGGGGAGCTGTTTTTT. It yields the protein CASSSPAGDPTGELFF.

The table lists this clonotype with a few counts. The chain employs TRBV10-3 and TRBJ1-4; D unclear. Deletions cut 6 bases from V and 2 bases from J, with 13 bases between. This CDR3 is 15 amino acids long. Germline V gene lookup returns CDR1 ENHRY and CDR2 SYGVKD. The CDR3 bases are TGTGCCATCAGGGCATCCGGCGGGACTAATGAAAAACTGTTTTTT. Protein sequence: CAIRASGGTNEKLFF.

This chain connects TRBV7-3 to TRBJ1-5; TRBD1 is a possible D gene (6 bases). Per the germline V gene, CDR1 is SGHTA and CDR2 is FQGTGA. This CDR3 contains 13 residues. Trimming took 5 bases from V and 7 from J, leaving 12 bases between them. The chain's CDR3 is CASSAPGVQPQHF. The CDR3 DNA is TGTGCCAGCAGCGCACCAGGGGTGCAGCCCCAGCATTTT.

This clonotype was recorded many times. The chain couples TRBV7-2 to TRBJ2-1, with TRBD2 identical over 10 bases. Germline V lookup: CDR1 SGHTA, CDR2 FQGNSA. The V and J ends lost 5 bases and 7 bases, in that order; junction bases with no gene match: 8. The CDR3 contains 15 residues. The CDR3 region has the DNA TGTGCCAGCAGCCGACCGGGACTAGCGAAAAATGAGCAGTTCTTC. It is translated as CASSRPGLAKNEQFF. Full variable domain (outside the CDR3, taken from reference TRBV7-2 and TRBJ2-1): GAGVSQSPSNKVTEKGKDVELRCDPISGHTALYWYRQSLGQGLEFLIYFQGNSAPDKSGLPSDRFSAERTGGSVSTLTIQRTQQEDSAVYLCASSRPGLAKNEQFFGPGTRLTVL.

This clonotype has more than one count but fewer than ten. The rearrangement links TRBV5-1 to TRBJ2-7, with TRBD1 matching 8 bases. The CDR3 is made up of 15 amino acids. Germline CDR1 is SGHRS and CDR2 is YFSETQ. V trimming: 0 bases; J trimming: 6 bases; junction bases outside the gene matches: 8. The CDR3 here is CASSLVPTTGAEQYF. CDR3 coding DNA: TGCGCCAGCAGCTTGGTCCCTACGACAGGGGCCGAGCAGTACTTC.

The chain links TRBV4-3 to TRBJ1-4, with a tentative D call TRBD1 (6 bases). Between the trimmed V and J ends, which lost 0 bases and 6 bases, there was a span of 14 bases. Germline CDR1 is LGHNA and CDR2 is YSLEER. The CDR3 runs 16 residues. The DNA of the CDR3 is TGCGCCAGCAGCCAAGATTTCTGGGGGCGTGATGAAAAACTGTTTTTT. It codes for CASSQDFWGRDEKLFF.

This clonotype was detected ten times or more. The chain has TRBV7-2 and TRBJ2-5; TRBD1 aligns across 7 bases. The germline CDR1 and CDR2 sequences are SGHTA and FQGNSA. The CDR3 is 13 amino acids. J was trimmed by 3 bases and V by 4 bases; bases with no gene match: 2. The CDR3: CASSWDRKETQYF. In DNA form, the CDR3 reads TGTGCCAGCAGCTGGGACAGAAAAGAGACCCAGTACTTC.

The V call is TRBV7-9, the J call TRBJ2-7; 10 positions agree with TRBD1. J lost 5 bases, V lost 5 bases, and 6 bases had no gene match. CDR3 length: 14 amino acids. Germline loops: CDR1 SEHNR, CDR2 FQNEAQ (reference sequence). The CDR3 reads CASSQTGGIDEQYF. DNA of the CDR3: TGTGCCAGCAGCCAGACAGGGGGCATCGACGAGCAGTACTTC.

V gene TRBV24-1 combines with J gene TRBJ2-2; TRBD2 might be the D (6 bases). Germline V gene sequence: CDR1 KGHDR, CDR2 SFDVKD. The CDR3 totals 14 residues. The germline V and J ends were trimmed by 8 bases and 6 bases, with 15 bases remaining between them. For the CDR3, the DNA is TGTGCCACCACCCCTGGAGGGGCTTCCGGGGAGCTGTTTTTT. Protein sequence: CATTPGGASGELFF.

Ten or more counts support this clonotype. This chain uses TRBV12-3 or TRBV12-4 with TRBJ1-5; 7 nucleotides match TRBD1. The trim removed 5 bases at V and 9 bases at J, leaving 13 bases unmatched. The CDR3 covers 15 residues. The CDR3 region is CASSPGGTVLSPQHF. The DNA of the CDR3 is TGTGCCAGCAGTCCCGGGGGGACAGTCTTATCGCCCCAGCATTTT.

This clonotype was counted many times. This CDR3 reads CASSLVSGSADTQYF. As DNA, the CDR3 is TGTGCCAGCAGCTTAGTTAGCGGGAGTGCAGATACGCAGTATTTT. The V and J genes are TRBV7-2 and TRBJ2-3, with TRBD2 matching over 9 bases. The trim removed 1 base at V and 4 bases at J, leaving 3 bases unmatched. This CDR3 region has 15 residues. CDR1 and CDR2 (germline): SGHTA, FQGNSA.

This clonotype occurred a few times. The chain joins TRBV11-2 to TRBJ2-1; a weak D match, TRBD1 (6 bases). Germline CDR1 reads SGHAT; CDR2 reads FQNNGV. This CDR3 has 16 residues. V lost 0 bases, J lost 4 bases, and 13 bases lay in between. CDR3 sequence (DNA): TGTGCCAGCAGCTTAGAGGGTAGAACAGGGTACAATGAGCAGTTCTTC. It is translated as CASSLEGRTGYNEQFF.

The chain is built from TRBV20-1 and TRBJ1-1; D gene ambiguous. CDR1 and CDR2 from the germline V gene are DFQATT and SNEGSKA (reference sequence). The CDR3 runs 16 residues. The V gene lost 0 bases and the J gene lost 1 base, with 15 bases spanning the gap. The CDR3 bases are TGCAGTGCTAGAGATATCCAGGCATACTCGAACACTGAAGCTTTCTTT. It yields the protein CSARDIQAYSNTEAFF.

This clonotype was counted only a few times. The rearrangement links TRBV10-3 to TRBJ2-5, with TRBD2 identical over 7 bases. There are 16 residues in the CDR3. The V gene's germline CDR1 is ENHRY and CDR2 SYGVKD. Trimming at V came to 8 bases and at J to 2 bases, leaving 14 bases not matched to a gene. This CDR3 is CAIARGGGGLQETQYF. The CDR3 DNA is TGTGCCATCGCTCGCGGCGGCGGGGGACTGCAAGAGACCCAGTACTTC.

This clonotype occurred a few times. The chain links TRBV27 to TRBJ2-7; D unclear. Trimming took 5 bases from V and 5 from J, leaving 16 bases between them. Germline assignment: CDR1 MNHEY and CDR2 SMNVEV (reference sequence). This CDR3 comprises 14 residues. As DNA, the CDR3 is TGTGCCAGCAGTACCAACCCCCCCCTGGACGAGCAGTACTTC. The encoded protein is CASSTNPPLDEQYF.

This clonotype has only a few counts. The V call is TRBV3-1, the J call TRBJ2-1; the D gene is possibly TRBD2 (7 bases). V lost 4 bases, J lost 5 bases, and 18 bases lay in between. CDR1 LGHDT and CDR2 YNNKEL come from the germline V gene (reference sequence). The CDR3 extends over 16 amino acids. The CDR3 is CASSRRAGAADNEQFF. CDR3 bases: TGTGCCAGCAGCCGTCGGGCGGGGGCGGCAGACAATGAGCAGTTCTTC.

This chain links TRBV4-1 with TRBJ2-7, with 10 bases fitting TRBD2. CDR1 MGHRA and CDR2 YSYEKL come from the germline V gene. With 3 bases clipped from V and 4 bases from J, the junction kept 3 bases outside the gene matches. This CDR3 spans 14 amino acids. Here the CDR3 reads CASSHGLAEYEQYF. The CDR3, as DNA: TGCGCCAGCAGCCACGGACTAGCGGAGTACGAGCAGTACTTC.

This clonotype was seen only a few times. V is TRBV4-2 and J is TRBJ2-7; 10 nucleotides match TRBD2. This CDR3 comprises 14 residues. Losses at the gene ends were 4 bases for V and 5 bases for J; bases not matched to a gene: 5. The germline V gene encodes CDR1 LGHNA and CDR2 YNFKEQ. The CDR3 DNA is TGTGCCAGCAGCCCGAAACTAGCGGGGCACGAGCAGTACTTC. This encodes CASSPKLAGHEQYF.

This clonotype came up once. The gene calls are TRBV7-8 and TRBJ2-7; D possibly uses TRBD1 or TRBD2 (5 bases each). Germline values: CDR1 SGHVS, CDR2 FQNEAQ. Trimming took 6 bases from V and 4 from J, leaving 19 bases between them. The CDR3 extends over 15 amino acids. CDR3 protein: CASSSNRDGLYEQYF. The CDR3 bases are TGTGCCAGCAGTTCCAACCGGGACGGACTGTACGAGCAGTACTTC.

This clonotype has a count of ten or more. The chain employs TRBV7-6 and TRBJ2-4; 12 nucleotides line up with TRBD2. The ends lost 5 bases at V and 0 bases at J; junction bases unmatched: 14. The germline V gene has CDR1 SGHVS and CDR2 FNYEAQ. The CDR3 consists of 20 residues. Here the CDR3 reads CASSLMWTSGEGLAKNIQYF. CDR3 coding DNA: TGTGCCAGCAGCCTGATGTGGACTAGCGGGGAGGGGCTAGCCAAAAACATTCAGTACTTC.

This clonotype occurred a few times. It may be a read error: a sequence one base away is much more abundant. The chain carries TRBV7-9 and TRBJ2-7, with 8 bases lining up with TRBD2. The CDR3 runs to 14 residues. Germline V gene sequence: CDR1 SEHNR, CDR2 FQNEAQ (reference sequence). The J segment lost 1 base and the V segment lost 5 bases, leaving 4 bases of the junction unmatched. The CDR3 reads CASSTGTSSYEQYF. The CDR3 DNA follows: TGTGCCAGCAGCACCGGGACTAGTTCCTACGAGCAGTACTTC.

This clonotype was detected ten times or more. The chain uses TRBV5-1 and TRBJ2-3; TRBD2 matches at 9 bases. This CDR3 spans 15 amino acids. The J segment lost 2 bases and the V segment lost 4 bases, leaving 5 bases of the junction unmatched. Germline CDR1 is SGHRS and CDR2 is YFSETQ. The DNA for the CDR3 is TGCGCCAGCAGCGCCTCTAGCGGGAACACAGATACGCAGTATTTT. The encoded protein is CASSASSGNTDTQYF.

This clonotype was detected a few times. This chain joins TRBV27 and TRBJ2-3; D ambiguous. Per the germline V gene, CDR1 is MNHEY and CDR2 is SMNVEV (reference sequence). The CDR3 is 13 residues long. V was pared by 2 bases and J by 3 bases, with 6 bases between. The CDR3 DNA sequence: TGTGCCAGCAGTTTACATGGGACAGATACGCAGTATTTT. Translation gives CASSLHGTDTQYF.

There are many counts of this clonotype. The V call is TRBV5-1, the J call TRBJ2-3, with 7 bases matching TRBD1. This CDR3 region has 15 residues. Looked up from germline, CDR1 is SGHRS and CDR2 is YFSETQ. The trim removed 0 bases at V and 2 bases at J, leaving 3 bases unmatched. The CDR3 DNA reads as TGCGCCAGCAGCTTGGTACAGGGGAACACAGATACGCAGTATTTT. Its protein is CASSLVQGNTDTQYF.

This clonotype was found a few times. The rearrangement links TRBV20-1 to TRBJ2-1, with 10 bases fitting TRBD2. CDR1 and CDR2 from the germline V gene are DFQATT and SNEGSKA (reference sequence). CDR3 length equals 13 residues. Trimming at V came to 2 bases and at J to 9 bases, leaving 4 bases not matched to a gene. In DNA form, the CDR3 reads TGCAGTGCTAGACTAGCGGGAGTTCCTGAGCAGTTCTTC. Protein product: CSARLAGVPEQFF.